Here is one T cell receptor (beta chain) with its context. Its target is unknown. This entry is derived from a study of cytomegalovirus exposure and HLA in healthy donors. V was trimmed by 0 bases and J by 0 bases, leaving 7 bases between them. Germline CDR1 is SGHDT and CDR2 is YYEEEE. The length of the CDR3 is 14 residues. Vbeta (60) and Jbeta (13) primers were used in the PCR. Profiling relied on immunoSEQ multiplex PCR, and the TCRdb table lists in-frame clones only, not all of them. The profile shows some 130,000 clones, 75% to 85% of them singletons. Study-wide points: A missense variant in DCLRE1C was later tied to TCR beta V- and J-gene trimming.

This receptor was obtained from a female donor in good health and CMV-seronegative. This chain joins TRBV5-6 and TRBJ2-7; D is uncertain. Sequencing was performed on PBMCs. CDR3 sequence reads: CASSLVQSSYEQYF. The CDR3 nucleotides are TGTGCCAGCAGCTTGGTACAGAGCTCCTACGAGCAGTACTTC.